The rows below give T cell receptor beta chains drawn from one sample of a study of metastatic and nonmetastatic thyroid tumors. TCRdb reprocessed the PCR reads using MiXCR. The sample has around 22,000 clones, less than 25% seen once. Sequenced input: tumor tissue. These receptors were taken from a female donor with papillary thyroid cancer or a benign thyroid nodule (not recorded which). Some clones in this sample may be carry-over from other donors' samples. The CDR3 runs from the conserved cysteine through the conserved F or W. The order of the fields is CDR3 protein, CDR3 DNA, CDR3 length, J gene, D gene, clone size, V gene. D genes are given only for firm matches. Not all rows give a size; the values are once, few, many and, for expanded clones, a class.

CDR3: CASSLDLGAPYGYTF; DNA: TGTGCCAGCAGCTTAGATCTGGGGGCCCCCTATGGCTACACCTTC; length: 15; J: TRBJ1-2; D: .; size: medium-sized; V: TRBV11-2
CDR3: CASSPDRVYEQYF; DNA: TGCGCCAGCAGCCCCGACAGGGTGTACGAGCAGTACTTC; length: 13; J: TRBJ2-7; D: TRBD1; size: once; V: TRBV4-1
CDR3: CATRPGSSGIYEQYF; DNA: TGTGCCACCCGACCAGGGTCTAGCGGGATCTACGAGCAGTACTTC; length: 15; J: TRBJ2-7; D: TRBD2; size: medium-sized; V: TRBV6-4
CDR3: CASSPIDGSLNEQFF; DNA: TGTGCCAGCAGCCCCATAGACGGGAGTCTTAATGAGCAGTTCTTC; length: 15; J: TRBJ2-1; D: .; size: many; V: TRBV3-1
CDR3: CASSQELGLARPGDEQFF; DNA: TGTGCCAGCAGCCAAGAGCTGGGACTAGCCCGCCCGGGCGATGAGCAGTTCTTC; length: 18; J: TRBJ2-1; D: TRBD2; size: .; V: TRBV4-2
CDR3: CATYRGPGTDTRYF; DNA: TGTGCCACCTACAGGGGGCCGGGCACAGATACGCGGTATTTT; length: 14; J: TRBJ2-3; D: TRBD1; size: few; V: TRBV6-1
CDR3: CASSPRQGGFNQPQHF; DNA: TGCGCCAGCAGCCCCCGACAGGGCGGTTTCAATCAGCCCCAGCATTTT; length: 16; J: TRBJ1-5; D: TRBD1; size: few; V: TRBV4-1
CDR3: CATLTGNQPHHF; DNA: TGTGCCACTTTGACAGGCAATCAGCCCCACCATTTT; length: 12; J: TRBJ1-5; D: .; size: .; V: TRBV28
CDR3: CSARRTDTQYF; DNA: TGCAGTGCTAGAAGGACAGATACGCAGTATTTT; length: 11; J: TRBJ2-3; D: .; size: .; V: TRBV20-1
CDR3: CASRGLISDNYGYTF; DNA: TGTGCCAGCAGAGGGTTGATCAGTGATAACTATGGCTACACCTTC; length: 15; J: TRBJ1-2; D: .; size: .; V: TRBV3-1
CDR3: CASSKSFRSDTQYF; DNA: TGTGCCAGCAGCAAGTCATTTCGGTCAGATACGCAGTATTTT; length: 14; J: TRBJ2-3; D: .; size: many; V: TRBV2
CDR3: CASTLTTTGGGGYTF; DNA: TGTGCCAGCACCCTTACGACGACAGGGGGTGGTGGCTACACCTTC; length: 15; J: TRBJ1-2; D: TRBD1; size: many; V: TRBV7-2
CDR3: CASSTIASSYNEQFF; DNA: TGCGCCAGCAGCACCATAGCGTCCTCCTACAATGAGCAGTTCTTC; length: 15; J: TRBJ2-1; D: .; size: few; V: TRBV5-1
CDR3: CASSPTGDYTEAFF; DNA: TGTGCCAGCAGCCCTACAGGGGACTACACTGAAGCTTTCTTT; length: 14; J: TRBJ1-1; D: TRBD1; size: .; V: TRBV11-2
CDR3: CASSYGISYEQYF; DNA: TGTGCCAGCAGTTACGGGATCTCCTACGAGCAGTACTTC; length: 13; J: TRBJ2-7; D: .; size: medium-sized; V: TRBV6-5
CDR3: CASRERLGQNTEAFF; DNA: TGCGCCAGCAGGGAAAGATTAGGACAGAACACTGAAGCTTTCTTT; length: 15; J: TRBJ1-1; D: .; size: many; V: TRBV4-1
CDR3: CASSEEWTGGNEKLFF; DNA: TGTGCCAGCAGTGAAGAATGGACAGGGGGCAATGAAAAACTGTTTTTT; length: 16; J: TRBJ1-4; D: TRBD1; size: few; V: TRBV6-1
CDR3: CSAEGTSGNSYEQYF; DNA: TGCAGTGCTGAGGGGACATCGGGGAACTCCTACGAGCAGTACTTC; length: 15; J: TRBJ2-7; D: .; size: .; V: TRBV20-1
CDR3: CASSLSEGGNTEAFF; DNA: TGTGCCAGCAGTTTAAGCGAAGGGGGGAACACTGAAGCTTTCTTT; length: 15; J: TRBJ1-1; D: .; size: .; V: TRBV28
CDR3: CASSPASLTEYGYTF; DNA: TGTGCCAGCAGCCCAGCGAGTTTGACAGAGTATGGCTACACCTTC; length: 15; J: TRBJ1-2; D: .; size: few; V: TRBV7-8
CDR3: CSAREPAGVVEQYF; DNA: TGCAGTGCTAGAGAGCCAGCGGGAGTGGTCGAGCAGTACTTC; length: 14; J: TRBJ2-7; D: TRBD2; size: medium-sized; V: TRBV20-1
CDR3: CASSVGRADLARKTQYF; DNA: TGTGCCAGCAGCGTAGGACGCGCGGACCTCGCAAGGAAGACCCAGTACTTC; length: 17; J: TRBJ2-5; D: .; size: .; V: TRBV7-2
CDR3: CATSDPRLGGLIDTQYF; DNA: TGTGCCACCAGTGATCCTCGACTAGGGGGCTTAATAGATACGCAGTATTTT; length: 17; J: TRBJ2-3; D: .; size: few; V: TRBV24-1
CDR3: CASRGTVNTEAFF; DNA: TGTGCCAGCAGGGGTACAGTAAACACTGAAGCTTTCTTT; length: 13; J: TRBJ1-1; D: .; size: .; V: TRBV2
CDR3: CATSDSWETSYNEQFF; DNA: TGTGCCACCAGTGATTCGTGGGAGACCTCCTACAATGAGCAGTTCTTC; length: 16; J: TRBJ2-1; D: .; size: few; V: TRBV24-1
CDR3: CASGGLLLHEQYF; DNA: TGTGCCAGCGGAGGACTCCTACTTCACGAGCAGTACTTC; length: 13; J: TRBJ2-7; D: .; size: .; V: TRBV6-1
CDR3: CSAIGQLQETQYF; DNA: TGCAGTGCTATCGGACAGCTCCAAGAGACCCAGTACTTC; length: 13; J: TRBJ2-5; D: .; size: .; V: TRBV20-1
CDR3: CASSHDPMAGNTIYF; DNA: TGTGCCAGCAGTCACGACCCAATGGCTGGAAACACCATATATTTT; length: 15; J: TRBJ1-3; D: .; size: .; V: TRBV9
CDR3: CASMDSQETQYF; DNA: TGTGCCAGCATGGACAGCCAAGAGACCCAGTACTTC; length: 12; J: TRBJ2-5; D: .; size: few; V: TRBV6-2/TRBV6-3
CDR3: CASSLSRDYNEQFF; DNA: TGTGCCAGCAGCTTATCTCGGGATTACAATGAGCAGTTCTTC; length: 14; J: TRBJ2-1; D: .; size: many; V: TRBV7-8
CDR3: CASTRAETGDGYGYTF; DNA: TGTGCCAGCACCCGCGCAGAGACAGGGGATGGATATGGCTACACCTTC; length: 16; J: TRBJ1-2; D: TRBD1; size: many; V: TRBV11-1
CDR3: CASRKLPTDTQYF; DNA: TGTGCCAGTAGAAAACTCCCCACAGATACGCAGTATTTT; length: 13; J: TRBJ2-3; D: .; size: .; V: TRBV19
CDR3: CASSLVGLAGLSSYEQYF; DNA: TGTGCCAGCAGCTTAGTGGGACTAGCGGGTCTCAGCTCCTACGAGCAGTACTTC; length: 18; J: TRBJ2-7; D: TRBD2; size: medium-sized; V: TRBV11-3
CDR3: CASSLSGTSGSEQYF; DNA: TGTGCCAGCAGCTTATCCGGGACTAGCGGGAGTGAGCAGTACTTC; length: 15; J: TRBJ2-7; D: TRBD2; size: .; V: TRBV11-3
CDR3: CTSVPEARGAGSTERGNEQFF; DNA: .; length: 21; J: TRBJ2-1; D: .; size: .; V: TRBV7-5
CDR3: CASSLPKRAPSYEQYF; DNA: TGTGCCAGCAGCTTACCCAAACGAGCCCCCTCCTACGAGCAGTACTTC; length: 16; J: TRBJ2-7; D: .; size: few; V: TRBV7-8
CDR3: CSARSPGPLVDTQYF; DNA: TGCAGTGCTAGATCCCCGGGACCCCTGGTAGATACGCAGTATTTT; length: 15; J: TRBJ2-3; D: .; size: .; V: TRBV20-1
CDR3: CASSSDRGLNTGELFF; DNA: TGCGCCAGCAGCTCTGACAGGGGGCTAAACACCGGGGAGCTGTTTTTT; length: 16; J: TRBJ2-2; D: TRBD1; size: .; V: TRBV5-1
CDR3: CASSETNLLTF; DNA: TGTGCCAGCAGTGAGACCAACCTCCTGACTTTC; length: 11; J: TRBJ2-6; D: .; size: few; V: TRBV2
CDR3: CASSTTGGTEAFF; DNA: TGTGCCAGTAGTACGACAGGGGGCACTGAAGCTTTCTTT; length: 13; J: TRBJ1-1; D: TRBD1; size: .; V: TRBV19
CDR3: CAWSLASWMFSEQFF; DNA: TGTGCCTGGAGTCTGGCCAGCTGGATGTTTAGTGAGCAGTTCTTC; length: 15; J: TRBJ2-1; D: .; size: .; V: TRBV30
CDR3: CSARDLEGQAYEQYF; DNA: TGCAGTGCTAGAGATCTAGAGGGGCAGGCCTACGAGCAGTACTTC; length: 15; J: TRBJ2-7; D: .; size: .; V: TRBV20-1
CDR3: CASSWTGGNQPQHF; DNA: TGTGCCAGCAGCTGGACAGGGGGCAATCAGCCCCAGCATTTT; length: 14; J: TRBJ1-5; D: TRBD1; size: many; V: TRBV7-2
CDR3: CARSSGELRYEQYF; DNA: TGTGCCAGAAGTAGCGGTGAACTCCGCTACGAGCAGTACTTC; length: 14; J: TRBJ2-7; D: .; size: .; V: TRBV6-1
CDR3: CASSQDRTGGVQPQHF; DNA: TGCGCCAGCAGCCAAGACAGGACAGGGGGCGTTCAGCCCCAGCATTTT; length: 16; J: TRBJ1-5; D: TRBD1; size: medium-sized; V: TRBV4-1
CDR3: CASGGSWDRDGYTF; DNA: TGTGCCAGTGGGGGGTCTTGGGACAGGGACGGCTACACCTTC; length: 14; J: TRBJ1-2; D: TRBD1; size: few; V: TRBV2
CDR3: CASSSRGGGQTEAFF; DNA: TGTGCCAGCAGTTCCAGGGGTGGGGGACAAACTGAAGCTTTCTTT; length: 15; J: TRBJ1-1; D: .; size: many; V: TRBV7-3
CDR3: CASSPRDRHDNEQFF; DNA: TGTGCCAGCAGCCCCCGGGACAGGCATGACAATGAGCAGTTCTTC; length: 15; J: TRBJ2-1; D: TRBD1; size: many; V: TRBV7-9
CDR3: CSARDPTSGRYYPQYF; DNA: TGCAGTGCTAGGGACCCTACTAGCGGGAGATATTATCCCCAGTACTTC; length: 16; J: TRBJ2-5; D: TRBD2; size: many; V: TRBV20-1
CDR3: CASSDQLSYEQYF; DNA: TGTGCCAGCAGTGATCAGCTCTCCTACGAGCAGTACTTC; length: 13; J: TRBJ2-7; D: .; size: medium-sized; V: TRBV2
CDR3: CASSAEPSGDYNEQFF; DNA: TGTGCCAGCAGTGCCGAACCTAGCGGGGACTACAATGAGCAGTTCTTC; length: 16; J: TRBJ2-1; D: TRBD2; size: few; V: TRBV6-4
CDR3: CASSRGGNEKLFF; DNA: TGTGCCAGCAGTCGGGGGGGTAATGAAAAACTGTTTTTT; length: 13; J: TRBJ1-4; D: .; size: few; V: TRBV12-3/TRBV12-4
CDR3: CASSQDDALAGDLYNEQFF; DNA: TGTGCCAGCAGCCAAGATGACGCCCTAGCGGGAGATTTGTACAATGAGCAGTTCTTC; length: 19; J: TRBJ2-1; D: TRBD2; size: .; V: TRBV3-1
CDR3: CASSFGTSGETQYF; DNA: TGTGCCAGCAGTTTCGGGACTAGCGGAGAGACCCAGTACTTC; length: 14; J: TRBJ2-5; D: TRBD2; size: few; V: TRBV27
CDR3: CASSFGQDPYGYTF; DNA: TGTGCCAGCAGCTTTGGACAGGATCCGTATGGCTACACCTTC; length: 14; J: TRBJ1-2; D: TRBD1; size: .; V: TRBV5-6
CDR3: CASSVDGESNQPQHF; DNA: TGTGCCAGCAGCGTAGATGGGGAGAGCAATCAGCCCCAGCATTTT; length: 15; J: TRBJ1-5; D: .; size: many; V: TRBV9
CDR3: CASSRGYRDQPQHF; DNA: TGTGCCAGCAGCAGGGGGTACAGGGATCAGCCCCAGCATTTT; length: 14; J: TRBJ1-5; D: .; size: many; V: TRBV4-2